The text below deals with one TCR beta chain. As yet, its antigen is unknown. The sample belongs to a study of OX40 agonist ivuxolimab in advanced cancers. Study observations and caveats: At 0.1 to 3.0 mg/kg, clonal expansion of CD4+ and CD8+ blood T cells had occurred by week 6.

Between the trimmed V and J ends, which lost 4 bases and 0 bases, there was a span of 19 bases. Germline values: CDR1 KGHSH, CDR2 LQKENI. This CDR3 comprises 18 residues. This table comes from immunoSEQ multiplex PCR, and its TCRdb copy is limited to in-frame clones, with some not included. The sample has around 41,000 clones, 75% to 90% seen once. The V call is TRBV18, the J call TRBJ2-1, with D possibly TRBD2 on 6 matching bases. This clonotype was sampled from an adult with an advanced solid tumor such as melanoma, head and neck, liver or kidney cancer. The sample in question was CD4+ or CD8+ T cells sorted from blood, obtained in a trial of the OX40 agonist ivuxolimab. The CDR3 nucleotides are TGTGCCAGCTCACTCCTCCAGGGAGGCCACGGCTCCTACAATGAGCAGTTCTTC. Residues: CASSLLQGGHGSYNEQFF.